Listed below are T cell receptor beta chains from one sample, sequenced in a study of blood T cell repertoires in COVID-19. The data were produced by immunoSEQ multiplex PCR, yet TCRdb's version contains in-frame clones alone and is incomplete. The sample has tens of thousands of clones, 84% seen once; the top ten hold 3.5% to 4%. The sequenced sample consisted of peripheral blood. The receptor set was obtained from a man between 45 and 60 years old with acute or convalescent COVID-19. CDR3s include the opening cysteine and the closing phenylalanine or tryptophan. A D gene is named only where the DNA matches it firmly. Clone size is given for some rows only: seen once, a few or many times, or a class if the clone is expanded.

CDR3 protein | CDR3 DNA | V gene | D gene | J gene | clone size
CAWSSTGGEQYF | TGTGCCTGGAGTTCGACAGGGGGCGAGCAGTACTTC | TRBV30 | TRBD1 | TRBJ2-7 | -
CASSPGQGMDEQYF | TGTGCCAGCAGCCCAGGACAGGGGATGGACGAGCAGTACTTC | TRBV9 | TRBD1 | TRBJ2-7 | -
CASSRGAGGYEQYF | TGTGCCAGCAGCCGGGGGGCGGGAGGCTACGAGCAGTACTTC | TRBV7-2 | TRBD2 | TRBJ2-7 | -
CASAQRGGGGTGELFF | TGCGCCAGCGCCCAGCGTGGGGGAGGCGGCACCGGGGAGCTGTTTTTT | TRBV5-1 | - | TRBJ2-2 | -
CASSVRTGNNEKLFF | TGTGCCAGCAGCGTTAGGACAGGGAATAATGAAAAACTGTTTTTT | TRBV9 | TRBD1 | TRBJ1-4 | -
CASSLLSGQASRGYTF | TGTGCCAGCAGCTTGTTGTCGGGACAAGCCTCTCGAGGCTACACCTTC | TRBV5-5 | - | TRBJ1-2 | -
CASSLRAGGGGEAFF | TGTGCCAGCAGTTTACGAGCAGGGGGCGGTGGAGAAGCTTTCTTT | TRBV28 | TRBD1 | TRBJ1-1 | -
CASNDRGTDTQYF | TGTGCCAGCAACGACAGGGGTACAGATACGCAGTATTTT | TRBV2 | TRBD1 | TRBJ2-3 | -
CATSTSRQGTGNTIYF | TGTGCCACCAGCACCTCCCGACAGGGAACAGGAAACACCATATATTTT | TRBV24-1 | TRBD1 | TRBJ1-3 | -
CASSSGQSYEQYF | TGTGCCAGCAGTTCGGGACAGTCCTACGAGCAGTACTTC | TRBV28 | TRBD1 | TRBJ2-7 | once
CASSPRLGTSEHNEQFF | TGTGCCAGCTCACCACGGTTGGGAACTAGCGAGCACAATGAGCAGTTCTTC | TRBV18 | TRBD2 | TRBJ2-1 | -
CASSHHGTGRRAPQHF | TGCGCCAGCAGTCATCACGGGACAGGTAGGAGAGCGCCCCAGCATTTT | TRBV23-1 | TRBD1 | TRBJ1-5 | -
CAWSSGQRGYGYTF | TGTGCCTGGAGTTCCGGACAAAGGGGCTATGGCTACACCTTC | TRBV30 | - | TRBJ1-2 | -
CASSLRGQEPETQYF | TGTGCCAGCAGTTTACGGGGACAGGAGCCCGAGACCCAGTACTTC | TRBV28 | TRBD1 | TRBJ2-5 | few
CASSEYSGPNTEAFF | TGTGCCAGCAGTGAATACTCAGGGCCCAACACTGAAGCTTTCTTT | TRBV6-1 | - | TRBJ1-1 | -
CASSHPTRASGRASSYNEQFF | TGTGCCAGCAGCCATCCCACTCGGGCTAGCGGGAGGGCGAGCTCCTACAATGAGCAGTTCTTC | TRBV3-1/TRBV3-2 | TRBD2 | TRBJ2-1 | -
CASSRQGRGESYTF | TGTGCCAGCAGCCGTCAGGGGCGCGGCGAGAGCTACACCTTC | TRBV13 | - | TRBJ1-2 | -
CASSVSLDTQYF | TGTGCCAGCAGCGTATCTCTAGATACGCAGTATTTT | TRBV9 | - | TRBJ2-3 | -
CASSSTSGGVNEKLFF | TGCGCCAGCAGCTCAACATCAGGGGGAGTTAATGAAAAACTGTTTTTT | TRBV5-1 | TRBD1 | TRBJ1-4 | -
CASSFLTTGGSNEQFF | TGTGCCAGCAGCTTCCTAACGACGGGGGGGTCGAATGAGCAGTTCTTC | TRBV13 | TRBD2 | TRBJ2-1 | -
CASKRTLGQPQHF | TGTGCCTCTAAGAGGACATTAGGTCAGCCCCAGCATTTT | TRBV19 | - | TRBJ1-5 | -
CASSISGTAYEQYF | TGTGCCAGTAGTATATCAGGGACAGCCTACGAGCAGTACTTC | TRBV19 | TRBD1 | TRBJ2-7 | once
CASSQGPPGADTQYF | TGTGCCAGCAGCCAAGGGCCCCCGGGAGCAGATACGCAGTATTTT | TRBV3-1/TRBV3-2 | - | TRBJ2-3 | -
CASSQGASRSYEQYF | TGCGCCAGCAGCCAAGGGGCAAGCCGCTCCTACGAGCAGTACTTC | TRBV4-1 | - | TRBJ2-7 | -
CASSEVGGSYNEQFF | TGTGCCAGCAGTGAAGTAGGGGGCTCCTACAATGAGCAGTTCTTC | TRBV2 | - | TRBJ2-1 | -
CASSYVTGRGNEQFF | TGTGCCAGCAGTTATGTGACAGGGCGGGGCAATGAGCAGTTCTTC | TRBV6-6 | - | TRBJ2-1 | -
CASRTGAFGDYGYTF | TGTGCCAGCAGGACAGGGGCCTTTGGGGACTATGGCTACACCTTC | TRBV7-9 | TRBD1 | TRBJ1-2 | once
CASTGQGSYQPQHF | TGTGCCAGCACCGGACAGGGCTCTTATCAGCCCCAGCATTTT | TRBV2 | TRBD1 | TRBJ1-5 | -
CASTPGTGGEKLFF | TGCGCCAGCACGCCCGGGACAGGGGGCGAGAAACTGTTTTTT | TRBV5-1 | TRBD1 | TRBJ1-4 | -
CASSSTGLVSYNEQFF | TGTGCCAGCAGTTCAACGGGGTTAGTGTCCTACAATGAGCAGTTCTTC | TRBV27 | - | TRBJ2-1 | -
CASSETGVNTEAFF | TGTGCCAGCAGCGAGACAGGAGTGAACACTGAAGCTTTCTTT | TRBV28 | - | TRBJ1-1 | -
CASSARQYSGANVLTF | TGTGCCAGCAGCGCCCGACAGTACTCTGGGGCCAACGTCCTGACTTTC | TRBV9 | - | TRBJ2-6 | once
CASSLRLGTSGTDTQYF | TGCGCCAGCAGCTTGCGACTCGGGACTAGCGGGACAGATACGCAGTATTTT | TRBV5-1 | TRBD2 | TRBJ2-3 | -